This T cell receptor (beta chain) derives from a study of graft-versus-host responses after intestinal transplantation. Study information: Among the recipients, all got anti-thymocyte globulin induction and then tacrolimus and steroids for 3 to 4 years.

With regard to this clone: Its antigen is still unknown.

Assay: immunoSEQ multiplex PCR; the TCRdb copy retains only in-frame clones and omits some. The profile shows some 130,000 clones, 95% of them singletons. Overall study results and limits: Peak circulating GvH clone levels tracked with early post-transplant HvG declines. GvH clones turned up in recipient marrow; some had shown up first in ileum or blood. Some patients had graft-donor T cell macrochimerism. In their allografts, the ratios of graft-versus-host to host-versus-graft T cell clones were high.

Germline CDR1 reads MNHEY; CDR2 reads SMNVEV (reference sequence). V was clipped by 3 bases and J by 14 bases, with 23 bases between them. CDR3 size: 15 residues. The chain employs TRBV27 and TRBJ2-1, with a tentative D call TRBD2 (5 bases). The receptor's source is a human donor who received an intestinal transplant. The source material was unstimulated CD8+ T cells sorted from spleen or lymph node cells, sampled before intestinal transplant. The CDR3 DNA reads TGTGCCAGCAGTTTTCTAGGGAATTTCGGGGAATCGGAGTTCTTC. Translating it yields CASSFLGNFGESEFF.